These 14 T cell receptor beta chains share one sample of origin, sequenced in a study of T cells after yellow fever vaccination. Via MiXCR, TCRdb re-called the 5' RACE reads, giving one row per CDR3 protein. Found here are about 85,000 distinct CDR3 sequences, 13% of them singletons; the top ten hold approximately 25%. The specimen comprised CD8+ T cells not binding an NS4B(214-222) dextramer, sorted from PBMCs, sampled roughly 20 days after the first yellow fever vaccination. The receptors here all came from a young man who received the YFV17D yellow fever vaccine.

The chain recombines TRBV24-1 with TRBJ1-2; TRBD1 matches at 8 bases. CDR1 is KGHDR, CDR2 SFDVKD, per germline. Germline trimming cut 5 bases from V and 2 bases from J; bases unmatched to any gene: 3. The length of the CDR3 is 14 residues. Here the CDR3 reads CATSGRDRNYGYTF. CDR3 nucleotides: TGTGCCACCAGTGGCCGGGACAGGAACTATGGCTACACCTTC.

The chain combines TRBV15 with TRBJ2-5, with a possible D match to TRBD1 (5 bases). The germline gives CDR1 LNHNV, CDR2 YYDKDF (reference sequence). CDR3 length: 14 residues. The V end lost 4 bases, the J end lost 5 bases, and 14 bases lay between the germline ends. The CDR3 sequence: CATSIAGLWETQYF. In DNA form, the CDR3 reads TGTGCCACCAGCATAGCAGGGTTGTGGGAGACCCAGTACTTC.

This clonotype was seen only a few times. This chain links TRBV6-1 with TRBJ1-5; D remains ambiguous. The CDR3 is made up of 14 amino acids. V was pared by 3 bases and J by 5 bases, with 11 bases between. CDR1 and CDR2 from the germline V gene are MNHNS and SASEGT. The DNA of the CDR3 is TGTGCCAGCAGTGACTGGGAAGGTGATCAGCCCCAGCATTTT. This sequence encodes CASSDWEGDQPQHF.

This chain links TRBV29-1 with TRBJ2-1; 15 positions agree with TRBD2. Losses at the gene ends were 1 base for V and 1 base for J; bases not matched to a gene: 2. The CDR3 contains 17 residues. The germline V gene has CDR1 SQVTM and CDR2 ANQGSEA. The CDR3 reads CSVEAGLAGGSYNEQFF. For the CDR3, the DNA is TGCAGCGTTGAAGCGGGACTAGCGGGGGGTTCCTACAATGAGCAGTTCTTC.

The chain employs TRBV20-1 and TRBJ2-7; 7 positions match TRBD1. The CDR3 spans 14 residues. Germline V lookup: CDR1 DFQATT, CDR2 SNEGSKA (reference sequence). V gave up 6 bases and J gave up 5 bases; unmatched junction bases: 13. As DNA, the CDR3 is TGCAGTGCAACAACAGACAGGGCTTGGCACGAGCAGTACGTC. Residues: CSATTDRAWHEQYV.

This chain uses TRBV6-6 with TRBJ2-3; D not resolved. The CDR3 is 13 amino acids. CDR1 and CDR2 from the germline V gene are MNHNY and SVGAGI (reference sequence). V lost 2 bases and J 3 bases, leaving 6 bases between the germline ends. CDR3 coding DNA: TGTGCCAGCAGTTACGGTGGGACAGATACGCAGTATTTT. Translating it yields CASSYGGTDTQYF.

This clonotype was detected a few times. The chain employs TRBV29-1 and TRBJ2-2, with 15 bases matching TRBD2. The junction had 7 bases not matched to a gene; V was cut back by 7 bases and J by 1 base. This CDR3 has 17 residues. CDR1 is SQVTM and CDR2 is ANQGSEA in the germline V gene. The CDR3 spells CSAAGTSGGLNTGELFF. DNA of the CDR3: TGCAGCGCCGCCGGGACTAGCGGGGGGTTGAACACCGGGGAGCTGTTTTTT.

The genes are TRBV6-1 and TRBJ2-1; 11 positions match TRBD1. Germline lookup yields CDR1 MNHNS and CDR2 SASEGT. CDR3 length: 15 amino acids. The V segment lost 6 bases and the J segment 0 bases; nucleotides outside the gene matches: 1. The CDR3, as DNA: TGTGCCAGCAGAGGGACAGGGGGCTCCTACAATGAGCAGTTCTTC. Its translation: CASRGTGGSYNEQFF.

Only a few counts were recorded for this clonotype. V gene TRBV7-8 combines with J gene TRBJ2-5; the D call may be TRBD1 or TRBD2 (5 bases each). V was clipped by 3 bases and J by 2 bases, with 13 bases between them. The length of the CDR3 is 15 residues. Germline values: CDR1 SGHVS, CDR2 FQNEAQ. In DNA, the CDR3 is TGTGCCAGCAGCTTTGGGGTCGGGGCACAAGAGACCCAGTACTTC. Translation: CASSFGVGAQETQYF.

A few counts support this clonotype. The chain recombines TRBV5-1 with TRBJ2-3; D tentatively fits TRBD1 or TRBD2 (6 bases each). The CDR3 is 14 amino acids. Trimming removed 1 base at V and 2 bases at J, with 8 bases between. CDR1 is SGHRS and CDR2 is YFSETQ in the germline V gene. CDR3 sequence (DNA): TGCGCCAGCAGCTTGCGGGGGCCCACAGATACGCAGTATTTT. The encoded protein is CASSLRGPTDTQYF.

CDR3 DNA: TGTGCCAGCTCACCAAGTTTAGCAGGGGCTGGCTACACCTTC. Amino acids: CASSPSLAGAGYTF. This chain links TRBV18 with TRBJ1-2; a weak D match, TRBD1 (6 bases). The germline V and J ends were trimmed by 2 bases and 7 bases, with 14 bases remaining between them. CDR1 is KGHSH, CDR2 LQKENI, per germline. The CDR3 spans 14 residues. Variable domain in full (rest from reference TRBV18 and TRBJ1-2): NAGVMQNPRHLVRRRGQEARLRCSPMKGHSHVYWYRQLPEEGLKFMVYLQKENIIDESGMPKERFSAEFPKEGPSILRIQQVVRGDSAAYFCASSPSLAGAGYTFGSGTRLTVV.

The DNA of the CDR3 is TGTGCCAGCAGGGTGCTACAGGGGAGGGAGACCCAGTACTTC. It translates to CASRVLQGRETQYF. The gene calls are TRBV5-5 and TRBJ2-5, with a possible D match to TRBD1 (7 bases). Germline CDR1 SGHKS, CDR2 YYEKEE (reference sequence). V lost 5 bases and J 5 bases, leaving 16 bases between the germline ends. This CDR3 contains 14 residues.

The chain combines TRBV6-5 with TRBJ1-1; TRBD1 matches at 7 bases. Trimming at V came to 2 bases and at J to 5 bases, leaving 11 bases not matched to a gene. Per the germline V gene, CDR1 is MNHEY and CDR2 is SVGAGI. The CDR3 runs to 16 residues. The CDR3 DNA sequence: TGTGCCAGCAGTTACACCGTCCGGGACAGAGAGACTGAAGCTTTCTTT. Translated, it gives CASSYTVRDRETEAFF.

This clonotype has a handful of counts. This rearrangement joins TRBV5-4 to TRBJ2-1; TRBD2 is a possible D gene (6 bases). This CDR3 spans 12 amino acids. V lost 2 bases and J lost 9, with 9 bases in between. The germline V gene has CDR1 SGHNT and CDR2 YYREEE (reference sequence). The CDR3 DNA reads as TGTGCCAGCAGCTTCGGGAGTGGTGAGCAGTTCTTC. Residues: CASSFGSGEQFF.